These 15 T cell receptor beta chains share one sample of origin, sequenced in a study of cytomegalovirus exposure and HLA in healthy donors. Researchers ran the PCR with 60 Vbeta and 13 Jbeta primers. Assay used: immunoSEQ multiplex PCR; TCRdb lists only in-frame clones, some missing. The sample gives 160,000 or so clones, approximately 80% of which show up once; roughly 7% is in the top ten. The sequenced sample was PBMCs. These receptors originate from a woman aged 40 to 50 in good health and CMV-seropositive.

The chain links TRBV6-6 to TRBJ1-2; 7 bases fit TRBD1. Germline CDR1 is MNHNY and CDR2 is SVGAGI (reference sequence). V lost 5 bases, J lost 4 bases, and 4 bases stayed unmatched. The CDR3 runs 13 residues. The CDR3 coding sequence is TGTGCCAGCAGTCCGGACAGGATCTATGGCTACACCTTC. This encodes CASSPDRIYGYTF.

This clone has just a few counts. CDR3 loop: CASGTVSYEQYF. CDR3 nucleotides: TGTGCCAGCGGGACTGTCTCCTACGAGCAGTACTTC. This chain joins TRBV28 and TRBJ2-7, with D possibly TRBD2 on 6 matching bases. From germline, CDR1 is MDHEN and CDR2 SYDVKM. Trimming pared 8 bases from V and 0 bases from J, leaving 8 bases between. The CDR3 has 12 residues.

CDR3 protein: CASSSQPGDEQYF. For the CDR3, the DNA is TGTGCCAGCAGCTCGCAGCCCGGGGACGAGCAGTACTTC. This sequence joins TRBV11-3 and TRBJ2-7, with D tentatively TRBD2 (5 bases). Germline-derived CDR1 and CDR2 are SGHNT and YENEEA. V was pared by 4 bases and J by 5 bases, with 12 bases between. The CDR3 consists of 13 residues. The whole variable domain, filled in from reference TRBV11-3 and TRBJ2-7, reads EAGVVQSPRYKIIEKKQPVAFWCNPISGHNTLYWYLQNLGQGPELLIRYENEEAVDDSQLPKDRFSAERLKGVDSTLKIQPAELGDSAVYLCASSSQPGDEQYFGPGTRLTVT.

As regards this clone: Other DNA sequences in the sample encode the same CDR3. V and J are TRBV2 and TRBJ1-2; 7 positions match TRBD1. V was pared by 2 bases and J by 0 bases, with 3 bases of the junction left unmatched. From germline, CDR1 is SNHLY and CDR2 FYNNEI. The CDR3 consists of 15 residues. In DNA form, the CDR3 reads TGTGCCAGCAGTGAACGACAGGGAGCTAACTATGGCTACACCTTC. It encodes CASSERQGANYGYTF.

The chain couples TRBV2 to TRBJ2-4, with 8 nucleotides matching TRBD2. The V gene's germline CDR1 is SNHLY and CDR2 FYNNEI. Trimming removed 6 bases from V and 5 bases from J; junction bases left unmatched: 12. The CDR3 has 16 residues. The CDR3 spells CASRRLTGRGENIQYF. In DNA, the CDR3 is TGTGCCAGCAGACGACTGACGGGGCGGGGGGAAAACATTCAGTACTTC.

The V and J genes are TRBV19 and TRBJ1-2; D unclear. V lost 2 bases to trimming and J lost 13 bases, with 17 bases between them. This CDR3 has 13 amino acids. The germline gives CDR1 LNHDA, CDR2 SQIVND (reference sequence). The CDR3 DNA sequence: TGTGCCAGTAGTATATCGTTGACACCACCTACCACCTTC. Translating it yields CASSISLTPPTTF.

This clone came up many times. J is TRBJ1-4 and V is TRBV28; D remains unclear. V lost 2 bases and J lost 0, with 10 bases in between. There are 16 residues in the CDR3. Germline lookup yields CDR1 MDHEN and CDR2 SYDVKM. CDR3 DNA sequence: TGTGCCAGCAGTTTAGCGGAGAGAGCAACTAATGAAAAACTGTTTTTT. This sequence encodes CASSLAERATNEKLFF.

The rearrangement uses TRBV15 and TRBJ1-1, with 9 bases that match TRBD1. Germline loops: CDR1 LNHNV, CDR2 YYDKDF (reference sequence). The CDR3 consists of 16 residues. J lost 4 bases, V lost 1 base, and 7 bases had no gene match. CDR3 DNA: TGTGCCACCAGCAGAGCTGCCGGGACAGGGATCACTGAAGCTTTCTTT. It specifies CATSRAAGTGITEAFF. The full variable domain, rest sourced from reference TRBV15 and TRBJ1-1, is DAMVIQNPRYQVTQFGKPVTLSCSQTLNHNVMYWYQQKSSQAPKLLFHYYDKDFNNEADTPDNFQSRRPNTSFCFLDIRSPGLGDTAMYLCATSRAAGTGITEAFFGQGTRLTVV.

The DNA for the CDR3 is TGTGCAAGTCGCTTAGAAAGCCCAGCGGCCGCCCTTGCCAGCGTTCCTGTGGAGCAGTTCTTC. Translating gives CASRLESPAAALASVPVEQFF. The chain links TRBV12-2 to TRBJ2-1; TRBD2, the table's D call, lacks a check against the DNA. TRBV12-2 is designated a pseudogene. This CDR3 has 21 amino acids.

The V call is TRBV7-9, the J call TRBJ2-7; perhaps TRBD2 as D (5 bases). V lost 3 bases to trimming and J lost 3 bases, with 12 bases between them. Germline V gene sequence: CDR1 SEHNR, CDR2 FQNEAQ (reference sequence). This CDR3 contains 14 residues. This chain's CDR3 is CASSFGDGGYEQYF. The CDR3 region has the DNA TGTGCCAGCAGCTTTGGAGACGGAGGCTACGAGCAGTACTTC.

This chain links TRBV19 with TRBJ1-2; 7 nucleotides match TRBD1. Trimming took 6 bases from V and 4 from J; bases not matched to a gene: 5. The CDR3 totals 13 residues. Germline V gives CDR1 LNHDA, CDR2 SQIVND (reference sequence). CDR3 in amino acids: CASRRGRVYGYTF. As DNA, the CDR3 is TGTGCCAGTAGGAGGGGGCGCGTCTATGGCTACACCTTC.

This chain connects TRBV5-1 to TRBJ2-5; D not resolved. TRBJ2-7 explains the end of the DNA better; the J call may be wrong. Germline V lookup: CDR1 SGHRS, CDR2 YFSETQ. The length of the CDR3 is 13 residues. The CDR3: CASSFDKTYEQYF. DNA for the CDR3: TGCGCCAGCAGCTTCGACAAAACCTACGAGCAGTACTTC.

V is TRBV11-2 and J is TRBJ1-4; possibly TRBD1 for D (5 bases). V was cut by 3 bases and J by 4 bases, with 12 bases left in between. Germline loops: CDR1 SGHAT, CDR2 FQNNGV. This CDR3 is 15 amino acids long. The DNA for the CDR3 is TGTGCCAGCAGCTTGGAGGGACGGATTAATGAAAAACTGTTTTTT. Protein product: CASSLEGRINEKLFF.

The genes are TRBV5-5 and TRBJ2-7, with TRBD2 matching 9 bases. Germline CDR1 SGHKS, CDR2 YYEKEE (reference sequence). This CDR3 region has 15 residues. V was clipped by 1 base and J by 2 bases; unmatched bases: 4. This CDR3 is CASSLLRGGTYEQYF. CDR3 in DNA: TGTGCCAGCAGCTTGTTGCGGGGGGGGACCTACGAGCAGTACTTC.

The chain employs TRBV19 and TRBJ1-5; 11 bases are shared with TRBD1. This CDR3 spans 17 amino acids. After removal of 7 bases from V and 3 bases from J, the junction contained 11 bases not matched to a gene. CDR1 and CDR2 (germline): LNHDA, SQIVND (reference sequence). CDR3 sequence reads: CASTGGGTGGFNQPQHF. The CDR3 coding sequence is TGTGCCAGTACCGGAGGCGGGACAGGGGGTTTCAATCAGCCCCAGCATTTT.